The 31 T cell receptor beta chains reported below all come from one sample, sequenced in a study of molecular identifiers for immune sequencing clone quantification. TCRdb fed the PCR reads into MiXCR, producing one record per CDR3 protein. Of some 590,000 distinct CDR3 sequences in the sample, 25% were seen once. Sequenced material: naive CD8+ T cells from blood, with Jurkat cell RNA spiked in. The sample's subset: FACS-sorted CD8+CD4-CCR7+CD45RA+ naive T cells. Receptors were obtained from a human donor in good health. Some libraries in this study had Jurkat cell RNA spiked in.

There are many counts of this clonotype. The chain has TRBV18 and TRBJ2-7, with TRBD1 matching over 8 bases. Germline CDR1 reads KGHSH; CDR2 reads LQKENI. The CDR3 runs 12 residues. The V and J ends lost 5 bases and 5 bases, in that order; junction bases with no gene match: 2. CDR3 sequence (DNA): TGTGCCAGCTCAGAGACAGGGGACGAGCAGTACTTC. It encodes CASSETGDEQYF.

Turning to this clonotype: Possible read error: a much larger clone is one base away. The chain recombines TRBV4-3 with TRBJ1-1, with no clear D. From germline, CDR1 is LGHNA and CDR2 YSLEER. The CDR3 loop spans 14 amino acids. The CDR3 reads CASSRRSQNTEAYF. For the CDR3, the DNA is TGCGCCAGCAGCCGCCGTTCCCAAAACACTGAAGCTTACTTT.

This clonotype was counted a single time. The chain couples TRBV19 to TRBJ2-2; 8 nucleotides line up with TRBD2. V trimming: 5 bases; J trimming: 4 bases; junction bases outside the gene matches: 9. This CDR3 contains 16 residues. Germline assignment: CDR1 LNHDA and CDR2 SQIVND (reference sequence). The CDR3 DNA is TGTGCCAGTAGTGGTCGTGGCGGGAGGCTCACCGGGGAGCTGTTTTTT. Protein product: CASSGRGGRLTGELFF.

This clonotype has a count of ten or more. The V call is TRBV14, the J call TRBJ2-5; a possible D gene is TRBD2 (6 bases). Germline values: CDR1 SGHDN, CDR2 FVKESK. The CDR3 has 15 amino acids. The V and J ends lost 3 bases and 2 bases respectively, with 13 bases between them. CDR3 nucleotide sequence: TGTGCCAGCAGCCAGGGGACTTCGAGGCAAGAGACCCAGTACTTC. Protein: CASSQGTSRQETQYF.

This clonotype turned up a few times. The CDR3 bases are TGCGCCAGCGGGGTAGCGGGGGGCCTCGCCGGGGAGCTGTTTTTT. It translates to CASGVAGGLAGELFF. The gene calls are TRBV10-2 and TRBJ2-2; TRBD2 matches 10 bases. V shed 8 bases, J shed 6 bases, and the junction held 9 bases outside the gene matches. The germline CDR1 and CDR2 sequences are WSHSY and SAAADI. The CDR3 spans 15 residues.

The chain carries TRBV19 and TRBJ2-1; 11 bases agree with TRBD2. Germline values: CDR1 LNHDA, CDR2 SQIVND (reference sequence). The CDR3 totals 17 residues. J was trimmed by 2 bases and V by 5 bases; bases with no gene match: 8. The CDR3 sequence: CASSPPIAGGPYNEQFF. For the CDR3, the DNA is TGTGCCAGTAGTCCACCTATAGCGGGGGGGCCCTACAATGAGCAGTTCTTC.

The chain joins TRBV25-1 to TRBJ1-1, with D hard to call. Deletions cut 1 base from V and 3 bases from J, with 15 bases between. This CDR3 region has 16 residues. CDR1 MGHDK and CDR2 SYGVNS come from the germline V gene. CDR3 region: CASSEFGVGEDTEAFF. The CDR3 bases are TGTGCCAGCAGTGAATTCGGCGTAGGAGAAGACACTGAAGCTTTCTTT.

This chain connects TRBV5-4 to TRBJ2-3, with 11 bases that match TRBD2. The V segment lost 1 base and the J segment 1 base; nucleotides outside the gene matches: 11. Looked up from germline, CDR1 is SGHNT and CDR2 is YYREEE (reference sequence). This CDR3 has 19 amino acids. The CDR3 sequence is CASSLLGLAGGPRTDTQYF. CDR3 DNA sequence: TGTGCCAGCAGCTTGCTCGGTTTAGCGGGAGGGCCACGCACAGATACGCAGTATTTT.

This clonotype has just a few counts. The genes are TRBV27 and TRBJ2-7, with D tentatively TRBD1 (6 bases). Germline CDR1 reads MNHEY; CDR2 reads SMNVEV (reference sequence). V was clipped by 0 bases and J by 7 bases, with 10 bases between them. The CDR3 extends over 13 amino acids. CDR3 DNA sequence: TGTGCCAGCAGTTTATCACAGGGAAATGAGCAGTACTTC. Its protein product is CASSLSQGNEQYF.

This clonotype was detected once. This sequence may be a read error, since a much larger clone differs from it by one base. The chain links TRBV27 to TRBJ2-7; 7 nucleotides align to TRBD1. This CDR3 is built from 14 residues. The germline gives CDR1 MNHEY, CDR2 SMNVEV (reference sequence). CDR3 sequence (DNA): TGTGCCTGCAGTTTCACAGGGGATACCTACGAGCAGTACTTC. This gives the protein CACSFTGDTYEQYF.

This clonotype was seen ten or more times. The chain uses TRBV6-2 or TRBV6-3 and TRBJ2-3; TRBD2 matches 8 bases. The CDR3 has 18 residues. The germline V gene has CDR1 MNHEY and CDR2 SVGEGT. V shed 0 bases and J 2 bases; nucleotides not matched to a gene: 10. DNA for the CDR3: TGTGCCAGCAGTTACTCGCTGACTAGCGACCATAACACAGATACGCAGTATTTT. Translating it yields CASSYSLTSDHNTDTQYF.

A remark on this clonotype: A much larger clone sits a single nucleotide away, making a read error possible. The CDR3 bases are TGTGCCAACAGTGACGGGACGGTTGGCTACGAGCAGTACTTC. Its translation: CANSDGTVGYEQYF. J is TRBJ2-7 and V is TRBV25-1; D is possibly TRBD1 or TRBD2 (5 bases each). Germline V gives CDR1 MGHDK, CDR2 SYGVNS. The length of the CDR3 is 14 residues.

This chain uses TRBV2 with TRBJ2-7; perhaps TRBD1 as D (5 bases). CDR1 is SNHLY and CDR2 is FYNNEI in the germline V gene. V lost 1 base and J lost 1, with 8 bases in between. CDR3 length: 14 residues. This chain's CDR3 is CASSEVRGSYEQYF. The CDR3 DNA reads TGTGCCAGCAGTGAAGTTAGGGGATCCTACGAGCAGTACTTC.

This clonotype was counted many times. This chain uses TRBV6-5 with TRBJ2-3; 7 bases match TRBD1. The CDR3 length is 15 residues. Trimming cost V 8 bases and J 4 bases; bases outside gene matches: 12. Germline values: CDR1 MNHEY, CDR2 SVGAGI. This CDR3 is CASGVWSTGADTQYF. CDR3 DNA: TGTGCCAGCGGAGTGTGGTCAACAGGGGCAGATACGCAGTATTTT.

This clonotype was found a few times. The V and J genes are TRBV4-1 and TRBJ1-2; tentatively, D is TRBD1 (5 bases). Germline V CDR1 and CDR2: MGHRA, YSYEKL. This CDR3 is 15 amino acids long. V lost 1 base, J lost 7 bases, and 16 bases lay in between. CDR3 region: CASSQGWGVGGGYTF. Written as DNA, the CDR3 is TGCGCCAGCAGCCAAGGGTGGGGCGTCGGCGGTGGCTACACCTTC.

For this clonotype: Since a much larger clone is just one base distant, this may be a read error. The chain employs TRBV14 and TRBJ2-1; D remains ambiguous. There are 13 residues in the CDR3. V lost 1 base to trimming and J lost 9 bases, with 10 bases between them. CDR1 and CDR2 from the germline V gene are SGHDN and FVKESK. In nucleotides, the CDR3 is TGTGCCAGCAGCCAAGGCCGCACCGGTGAGCAGTTCTTC. Its translation is CASSQGRTGEQFF. The full variable domain, with the rest looked up from reference TRBV14 and TRBJ2-1, is EAGVTQFPSHSVIEKGQTVTLRCDPISGHDNLYWYRRVMGKEIKFLLHFVKESKQDESGMPNNRFLAERTGGTYSTLKVQPAELEDSGVYFCASSQGRTGEQFFGPGTRLTVL.

In its sample, this clonotype was seen a few times. Just one base apart from a much larger clone, this may be a read error. The rearrangement links TRBV5-6 to TRBJ1-1; the D is unclear. Germline V gives CDR1 SGHDT, CDR2 YYEEEE. This CDR3 is 11 amino acids long. The CDR3 region is CASSLLTEASF. CDR3 in DNA: TGTGCCAGCAGCTTGCTAACTGAAGCTTCCTTT.

The rearrangement links TRBV9 to TRBJ2-3; D is unresolved. From germline, CDR1 is SGDLS and CDR2 YYNGEE. The CDR3 covers 15 residues. Deletions cut 0 bases from V and 4 bases from J, with 12 bases between. CDR3 in amino acids: CASSVAGRLADTQYF. CDR3 DNA: TGTGCCAGCAGCGTAGCCGGCAGGTTGGCAGATACGCAGTATTTT. The full variable domain, its missing parts supplied by reference TRBV9 and TRBJ2-3, is DSGVTQTPKHLITATGQRVTLRCSPRSGDLSVYWYQQSLDQGLQFLIQYYNGEERAKGNILERFSAQQFPDLHSELNLSSLELGDSALYFCASSVAGRLADTQYFGPGTRLTVL.

This clonotype was detected ten times or more. The chain uses TRBV7-2 and TRBJ1-4; D is ambiguous. Looked up from germline, CDR1 is SGHTA and CDR2 is FQGNSA. The CDR3 has 15 residues. V was clipped by 5 bases and J by 7 bases, with 17 bases between them. The CDR3, as DNA: TGTGCCAGCAGCCTTATACCGGAGGGAGCTGAAAAACTGTTTTTT. It yields the protein CASSLIPEGAEKLFF. Full variable domain (remainder filled in from reference TRBV7-2 and TRBJ1-4): GAGVSQSPSNKVTEKGKDVELRCDPISGHTALYWYRQSLGQGLEFLIYFQGNSAPDKSGLPSDRFSAERTGGSVSTLTIQRTQQEDSAVYLCASSLIPEGAEKLFFGSGTQLSVL.

As concerns this clonotype: Just one base apart from a much larger clone, this may be a read error. V usage is TRBV3-1 and J usage is TRBJ2-7; possible D gene TRBD2, 6 bases. Germline CDR1 reads LGHDT; CDR2 reads YNNKEL (reference sequence). The CDR3 sequence is 16 residues long. This CDR3 reads CVSSQRGSGPNYEQYF. The CDR3 nucleotides read TGTGTCAGCAGCCAAAGAGGTAGCGGACCTAACTACGAGCAGTACTTC.

This clonotype was counted many times. The chain has TRBV4-3 and TRBJ1-1, with unresolved D. The CDR3 has 15 residues. V was shortened by 0 bases and J by 6 bases, with 14 bases between the two germline ends. Germline V gene sequence: CDR1 LGHNA, CDR2 YSLEER. The CDR3: CASSQDTAYEPEAFF. The CDR3 DNA reads as TGCGCCAGCAGCCAAGACACAGCTTACGAACCTGAAGCTTTCTTT.

In its sample, this clonotype was seen many times. The chain is built from TRBV27 and TRBJ2-1, with TRBD1 identical over 8 bases. The ends lost 4 bases at V and 2 bases at J; junction bases unmatched: 7. The germline V gene encodes CDR1 MNHEY and CDR2 SMNVEV (reference sequence). This CDR3 comprises 16 residues. The CDR3 loop is CASSSQGVEAYNEQFF. The DNA of the CDR3 is TGTGCCAGCAGTTCACAGGGGGTGGAAGCCTACAATGAGCAGTTCTTC.

V usage is TRBV11-2 and J usage is TRBJ2-2, with D possibly TRBD2 on 7 matching bases. This CDR3 has 16 amino acids. Trimming cost V 2 bases and J 0 bases, with 10 bases left between them. CDR1 is SGHAT and CDR2 is FQNNGV in the germline V gene. The DNA of the CDR3 is TGTGCCAGCAGCTTATCGGGGGGCGCGAACACCGGGGAGCTGTTTTTT. It codes for CASSLSGGANTGELFF.

This clonotype was seen ten or more times. V usage is TRBV5-4 and J usage is TRBJ1-1; a possible D gene is TRBD1 (5 bases). This CDR3 is 18 amino acids long. Deletions cut 0 bases from V and 2 bases from J, with 20 bases between. Germline loops: CDR1 SGHNT, CDR2 YYREEE (reference sequence). CDR3 nucleotide sequence: TGTGCCAGCAGCTTGGCGGCGGGGCGACGGCGACCTAACACTGAAGCTTTCTTT. It encodes CASSLAAGRRRPNTEAFF.

This clonotype was detected many times. V and J are TRBV27 and TRBJ2-3; D unresolved. Germline-derived CDR1 and CDR2 are MNHEY and SMNVEV (reference sequence). Trimming took off 2 bases at V and 3 bases at J, with 12 bases between the two ends. This CDR3 comprises 15 residues. This CDR3 reads CASSLPPAGTDTQYF. CDR3 sequence (DNA): TGTGCCAGCAGTTTACCCCCCGCCGGGACAGATACGCAGTATTTT.

V usage is TRBV4-1 and J usage is TRBJ2-5; no definite D call. Germline V gene sequence: CDR1 MGHRA, CDR2 YSYEKL. V lost 3 bases and J 2 bases, leaving 7 bases between the germline ends. There are 13 residues in the CDR3. The CDR3 nucleotides are TGCGCCAGCAGCCACAGACGGCAAGAGACCCAGTACTTC. Translation: CASSHRRQETQYF.

The rearrangement uses TRBV7-9 and TRBJ2-7; D is ambiguous. V gave up 5 bases and J gave up 3 bases, with 17 bases separating them. CDR1 SEHNR and CDR2 FQNEAQ come from the germline V gene (reference sequence). CDR3 size: 15 residues. CDR3 region: CASSPGWVEDYEQYF. In DNA, the CDR3 is TGTGCCAGCAGCCCTGGTTGGGTTGAGGACTACGAGCAGTACTTC.

This clonotype has more than one count but fewer than ten. The CDR3 here is CASSPGTVYDEQYF. CDR3 DNA sequence: TGTGCCAGCTCACCGGGGACAGTCTACGACGAGCAGTACTTC. The chain joins TRBV18 to TRBJ2-7, with 7 bases identical to TRBD1. V lost 3 bases and J lost 5; bases outside the gene matches: 7. Germline V lookup: CDR1 KGHSH, CDR2 LQKENI. CDR3 size: 14 residues.

V is TRBV19 and J is TRBJ2-7; D uncertain. Germline-derived CDR1 and CDR2 are LNHDA and SQIVND (reference sequence). V shed 3 bases and J shed 0 bases, with 12 bases lying between them. This CDR3 spans 15 amino acids. CDR3 loop: CASSIAAPGSYEQYF. The CDR3 DNA is TGTGCCAGTAGTATTGCGGCCCCTGGCTCCTACGAGCAGTACTTC.

Only one count was recorded for this clonotype. The junction and the germline gene differ at one end; a read error may be behind it. This sequence joins TRBV7-3 and TRBJ2-5; D is perhaps TRBD2 (5 bases). The CDR3 extends over 12 amino acids. The V gene's germline CDR1 is SGHTA and CDR2 FQGTGA. The CDR3 loop is CASSSVEETQCF. For the CDR3, the DNA is TGTGCCAGCAGCTCGGTGGAGGAGACCCAGTGCTTC.

The V call is TRBV6-2 or TRBV6-3, the J call TRBJ2-2, with TRBD1 as a possible D gene (5 bases). This CDR3 is built from 16 residues. Germline V CDR1 and CDR2: MNHEY, SVGEGT. Trimming left V 1 base short and J 1 base short, with 10 bases between. For the CDR3, the DNA is TGTGCCAGCAGTTACTTACAGGTCCTGAACACCGGGGAGCTGTTTTTT. This gives the protein CASSYLQVLNTGELFF.